This T cell receptor (beta chain) was recovered during a study of identical twins. Findings and limits, study-wide: The study drew conclusions from cross-sectional statistical analysis, not from following the same donors.

This clonotype was detected only once. Antigen specificity is unknown. CDR1 is MRHNA and CDR2 is SNTAGT in the germline V gene. This CDR3 is built from 15 residues. V lost 2 bases and J lost 8, with 15 bases in between. TCRdb analysed the 5' RACE reads with MiXCR anew, one entry per CDR3 protein. The sample consists of some 900,000 distinct CDR3 sequences, 9% to 15% of them appearing once. A further study also used this sample, focusing on yellow fever vaccine responses in identical twins.

V usage is TRBV6-4 and J usage is TRBJ2-2; D not resolved. Sample: PBMCs. The sequence derives from a woman younger than 35 in good health. The CDR3 coding sequence is TGTGCCAGCAGTGACGGCGGAGACCGAGGAGGGGAGCTGTTTTTT. Its protein is CASSDGGDRGGELFF.